This is a list of T cell receptor beta chains from one sample in a study of graft-versus-host responses after intestinal transplantation. Here immunoSEQ multiplex PCR was the method, and the copy in TCRdb shows in-frame clones only, minus some. The table shows approximately 21,000 clones, with around 47% occurring only once. The sample was alloreactive CD8+ T cells from a mixed lymphocyte reaction culture, taken before transplantation. These receptors all come from a human patient who was an organ donor for intestinal transplantation. CDR3s include the opening cysteine and the closing phenylalanine or tryptophan. Fields, in order: CDR3 DNA, CDR3 protein, V gene, J gene, D gene, clone size. The D gene is left open where the match is weak. The listing skips clone size in some rows; elsewhere it reads once, few, many or a size class.

cdr3_nt: TGTGCCAGCAGCCTATCCATAGTTGGCGGGAGGGTATACAATGAGCAGTTCTTC
cdr3_aa: CASSLSIVGGRVYNEQFF
v_call: TRBV12-1
j_call: TRBJ2-1
d_call: .
clone_size: .

cdr3_nt: TGTGCCAGCAGTTACTCCGGTTGGGAGCAGTACTTC
cdr3_aa: CASSYSGWEQYF
v_call: TRBV6-6
j_call: TRBJ2-7
d_call: .
clone_size: few

cdr3_nt: TGTGCCAGCAGCTTAGACGTCTACGAGCAGTACTTC
cdr3_aa: CASSLDVYEQYF
v_call: TRBV7-2
j_call: TRBJ2-7
d_call: .
clone_size: .

cdr3_nt: TGTGCCAGCAGCTTAGCAGGAGATTCTAGCACAGATACGCAGTATTTT
cdr3_aa: CASSLAGDSSTDTQYF
v_call: TRBV7-9
j_call: TRBJ2-3
d_call: .
clone_size: few

cdr3_nt: TGTGCCAGCAAAACGGGACAGAACTATGGCTACACCTTC
cdr3_aa: CASKTGQNYGYTF
v_call: TRBV6-5
j_call: TRBJ1-2
d_call: TRBD1
clone_size: few

cdr3_nt: TGTGCCAGCAGTTTAAGGGTAGGGTCCTACGAGCAGTACTTC
cdr3_aa: CASSLRVGSYEQYF
v_call: TRBV27
j_call: TRBJ2-7
d_call: .
clone_size: few

cdr3_nt: TGTGCCAGCAGTCTGGACGAGATCTACGAGCAGTACTTC
cdr3_aa: CASSLDEIYEQYF
v_call: TRBV6-1
j_call: TRBJ2-7
d_call: .
clone_size: .

cdr3_nt: TGCGCCAGCAGCCAAGTAGGGGTAGATACGCAGTATTTT
cdr3_aa: CASSQVGVDTQYF
v_call: TRBV4-1
j_call: TRBJ2-3
d_call: .
clone_size: few

cdr3_nt: TGTGCCAGCTCACCCGCGACAGGGGGCGGAAACTATGGCTACACCTTC
cdr3_aa: CASSPATGGGNYGYTF
v_call: TRBV18
j_call: TRBJ1-2
d_call: TRBD1
clone_size: .

cdr3_nt: TGTGCCAGCAGTCCCTCCGGGACAGATACGCAGTATTTT
cdr3_aa: CASSPSGTDTQYF
v_call: TRBV6-6
j_call: TRBJ2-3
d_call: .
clone_size: .

cdr3_nt: TGTGCCAGCAGCCTTAGACAGGGTAGGAAGGAGACCCAGTACTTC
cdr3_aa: CASSLRQGRKETQYF
v_call: TRBV4-2
j_call: TRBJ2-5
d_call: TRBD1
clone_size: .

cdr3_nt: TGTGCCAGCAGTGAATGGGGGGAGACCCAGTACTTC
cdr3_aa: CASSEWGETQYF
v_call: TRBV6-5
j_call: TRBJ2-5
d_call: .
clone_size: .

cdr3_nt: TGTGCCAGCAGCGCAGGACTAGCCCATGAGCAGTTCTTC
cdr3_aa: CASSAGLAHEQFF
v_call: TRBV7-9
j_call: TRBJ2-1
d_call: TRBD2
clone_size: .

cdr3_nt: TGTGCCATTTGGGGGTCGGTCTATGGCTACACCTTC
cdr3_aa: CAIWGSVYGYTF
v_call: TRBV11-2
j_call: TRBJ1-2
d_call: .
clone_size: .

cdr3_nt: TGTGCCAGTAGAGGGGCCCTATTACGGGGCTACACCTTC
cdr3_aa: CASRGALLRGYTF
v_call: TRBV19
j_call: TRBJ1-2
d_call: .
clone_size: .

cdr3_nt: TGCAGCGTTGAAGTTCCATCATTTGCGTCGGCAGCTGGACAGGGGAGTTACGAGCAGTACTTC
cdr3_aa: CSVEVPSFASAAGQGSYEQYF
v_call: TRBV29-1
j_call: TRBJ2-7
d_call: TRBD1
clone_size: .

cdr3_nt: TGTGCCAGCCTTCGGGGGCGCGAAGCTTTCTTT
cdr3_aa: CASLRGREAFF
v_call: TRBV6-4
j_call: TRBJ1-1
d_call: .
clone_size: few

cdr3_nt: TGTGCCAGCTCATTCGTGGGAGGGTATAGCAATCAGCCCCAGCATTTT
cdr3_aa: CASSFVGGYSNQPQHF
v_call: TRBV18
j_call: TRBJ1-5
d_call: .
clone_size: .

cdr3_nt: TGTGCCAGCAGATCGGGACTAGCGAGTTACAATGAGCAGTTCTTC
cdr3_aa: CASRSGLASYNEQFF
v_call: TRBV2
j_call: TRBJ2-1
d_call: TRBD2
clone_size: .

cdr3_nt: TGCGCCAGCAGCCAAGATTTGGGCTACAACATTCAGTACTTC
cdr3_aa: CASSQDLGYNIQYF
v_call: TRBV4-3
j_call: TRBJ2-4
d_call: .
clone_size: few

cdr3_nt: TGTGCCAGCTCCCCCAATCTCAGCACAGATACGCAGTATTTT
cdr3_aa: CASSPNLSTDTQYF
v_call: TRBV18
j_call: TRBJ2-3
d_call: .
clone_size: .

cdr3_nt: TGCGCCAGCAGCTACGACGGCTACGAGCAGTACTTC
cdr3_aa: CASSYDGYEQYF
v_call: TRBV5-1
j_call: TRBJ2-7
d_call: .
clone_size: .

cdr3_nt: TGTGCCAGCAGCTTATACATGTATGGACTAGAGCAGTATTTT
cdr3_aa: CASSLYMYGLEQYF
v_call: TRBV5-6
j_call: TRBJ2-3
d_call: TRBD2
clone_size: few

cdr3_nt: TGTGCCAGCAGCCAGGGACTAGGGAACATTCAGTACTTC
cdr3_aa: CASSQGLGNIQYF
v_call: TRBV7-2
j_call: TRBJ2-4
d_call: TRBD2
clone_size: .

cdr3_nt: TGTGCCAGCAGGGGGGGCAGGGGGCGCGAGCAGTACTTC
cdr3_aa: CASRGGRGREQYF
v_call: TRBV27
j_call: TRBJ2-7
d_call: TRBD1
clone_size: few

cdr3_nt: TGTGCCAGCAGTTTTCCCCGTTTACCTGAAGCTTTCTTT
cdr3_aa: CASSFPRLPEAFF
v_call: TRBV28
j_call: TRBJ1-1
d_call: .
clone_size: .

cdr3_nt: TGTGCCAGCAGCCCGTGGACAGAGCTGACTTACGAGCAGTACTTC
cdr3_aa: CASSPWTELTYEQYF
v_call: TRBV5-8
j_call: TRBJ2-7
d_call: .
clone_size: few

cdr3_nt: TGTGCCAGCAGCCGGGACTTCTACAATGAGCAGTTCTTC
cdr3_aa: CASSRDFYNEQFF
v_call: TRBV6-6
j_call: TRBJ2-1
d_call: .
clone_size: .

cdr3_nt: TGTGCCAGCAGCTGGACTAGCGGCACAGATACGCAGTATTTT
cdr3_aa: CASSWTSGTDTQYF
v_call: TRBV7-2
j_call: TRBJ2-3
d_call: TRBD2
clone_size: .

cdr3_nt: TGTGCCAGCAAAAATCTTCCCGGAGGATCCGGGGCCAACGTCCTGACTTTC
cdr3_aa: CASKNLPGGSGANVLTF
v_call: TRBV27
j_call: TRBJ2-6
d_call: .
clone_size: .

cdr3_nt: TGTGCCAGCAGTTACTCTACCGGGAGTGAAGCTTTCTTT
cdr3_aa: CASSYSTGSEAFF
v_call: TRBV6-6
j_call: TRBJ1-1
d_call: .
clone_size: .

cdr3_nt: TGTGCCAGCAGTTTATGGGGTAGCCGGGACAGATATCAAGAGACCCAGTACTTC
cdr3_aa: CASSLWGSRDRYQETQYF
v_call: TRBV27
j_call: TRBJ2-5
d_call: TRBD1
clone_size: .

cdr3_nt: TGCGCCAGCAGCCAAGATCGGTCCACTGAAGCTTTCTTT
cdr3_aa: CASSQDRSTEAFF
v_call: TRBV4-1
j_call: TRBJ1-1
d_call: .
clone_size: .

cdr3_nt: TGTGCCAGCATGGGGTTAACGGGACTCTACGAGCAGTACTTC
cdr3_aa: CASMGLTGLYEQYF
v_call: TRBV6-5
j_call: TRBJ2-7
d_call: .
clone_size: .

cdr3_nt: TGTGCCAGTAGTACCTCGGACGGCGCCTACGAGCAGTACTTC
cdr3_aa: CASSTSDGAYEQYF
v_call: TRBV19
j_call: TRBJ2-7
d_call: .
clone_size: medium-sized

cdr3_nt: TGTGCCATCAGTGTTCAGGAGCGGGAGCGACTTTACAATGAGCAGTTCTTC
cdr3_aa: CAISVQERERLYNEQFF
v_call: TRBV10-3
j_call: TRBJ2-1
d_call: TRBD2
clone_size: .

cdr3_nt: TGTGCCAGCAGTCATTTGACAGGGCGACATGGCTACACCTTC
cdr3_aa: CASSHLTGRHGYTF
v_call: TRBV5-4
j_call: TRBJ1-2
d_call: TRBD1
clone_size: .

cdr3_nt: TGTGCCAGCAGCTCGCCGGGACATCCGAACTATGGCTACACCTTC
cdr3_aa: CASSSPGHPNYGYTF
v_call: TRBV7-9
j_call: TRBJ1-2
d_call: .
clone_size: .

cdr3_nt: TGTGCTAGTGGTTTGGTAACTAGCGTAGCAGATACGCAGTATTTT
cdr3_aa: CASGLVTSVADTQYF
v_call: TRBV12-5
j_call: TRBJ2-3
d_call: TRBD2
clone_size: .

cdr3_nt: TGTGCCAGCAGCCCGGTGGGGACTAGCACTCTCCATGAGCAGTTCTTC
cdr3_aa: CASSPVGTSTLHEQFF
v_call: TRBV7-3
j_call: TRBJ2-1
d_call: TRBD2
clone_size: .

cdr3_nt: TGCGCCAGGACCAGGGTCAACGAGCAGTACTTC
cdr3_aa: CARTRVNEQYF
v_call: TRBV10-1
j_call: TRBJ2-7
d_call: .
clone_size: medium-sized

cdr3_nt: TGTGCCAGCTCACCGTTCGCAGGGAGCTCCTACAATGAGCAGTTCTTC
cdr3_aa: CASSPFAGSSYNEQFF
v_call: TRBV18
j_call: TRBJ2-1
d_call: .
clone_size: .

cdr3_nt: TGTGCCAGCAGTGTAGGGGGGGCCCCCGGGGAGCTGTTTTTT
cdr3_aa: CASSVGGAPGELFF
v_call: TRBV6-1
j_call: TRBJ2-2
d_call: .
clone_size: .

cdr3_nt: TGTGCCAGCAGCTTATGGACTAGCGGGAGGGATACGCAGTATTTT
cdr3_aa: CASSLWTSGRDTQYF
v_call: TRBV13
j_call: TRBJ2-3
d_call: TRBD2
clone_size: .

cdr3_nt: TGTGCCAGCAGCTTGTACGGGGAGCTGTTTTTT
cdr3_aa: CASSLYGELFF
v_call: TRBV5-8
j_call: TRBJ2-2
d_call: .
clone_size: .

cdr3_nt: TGTGCCAGCAGTTACGATGCCTATGGCTACACCTTC
cdr3_aa: CASSYDAYGYTF
v_call: TRBV6-6
j_call: TRBJ1-2
d_call: .
clone_size: .

cdr3_nt: TGTGCCAGCAGCTTAGGGCCGAGCTACGAGCAGTACTTC
cdr3_aa: CASSLGPSYEQYF
v_call: TRBV11-2
j_call: TRBJ2-7
d_call: .
clone_size: once

cdr3_nt: TGTGCCAGCAGCTTAAGCGGGGGGCACGGATACGAGCAGTACTTC
cdr3_aa: CASSLSGGHGYEQYF
v_call: TRBV7-3
j_call: TRBJ2-7
d_call: TRBD2
clone_size: .